Included here is one TCR beta chain sequence, with context. Its specificity is not known. PCR primers comprised 60 Vbeta and 13 Jbeta primers. Method: immunoSEQ multiplex PCR; TCRdb's copy keeps in-frame clones and lacks some. Of tens of thousands of clones in the sample, around 63% were seen once. This sample stems from a study of cytomegalovirus exposure and HLA in healthy donors. At the level of the study: From donors who were HLA-typed, an early data release held about 89 million unique TCRs.

Study-wide findings and caveats: The authors later linked a missense DCLRE1C variant to TCR beta V- and J-gene trimming. In the analysis, some V segments, TRBV6-2 and TRBV6-3 included, were excluded as indistinguishable.

Germline-derived CDR1 and CDR2 are SNHLY and FYNNEI. Trimming stripped 6 bases from V and 6 bases from J, with 15 bases between. CDR3 length: 15 amino acids. V gene TRBV2 combines with J gene TRBJ1-6; D gene unclear. Sample: PBMCs. The source of this sequence is a woman aged 25 to 45 in good health and CMV-seronegative. CDR3 amino acids: CASRRGAYSNSPLHF. The DNA for the CDR3 is TGTGCCAGCAGACGGGGAGCCTATTCTAATTCACCCCTCCACTTT. Supplemented by reference TRBV2 and TRBJ1-6, the full variable domain reads EPEVTQTPSHQVTQMGQEVILRCVPISNHLYFYWYRQILGQKVEFLVSFYNNEISEKSEIFDDQFSVERPDGSNFTLKIRSTKLEDSAMYFCASRRGAYSNSPLHFGNGTRLTVT.